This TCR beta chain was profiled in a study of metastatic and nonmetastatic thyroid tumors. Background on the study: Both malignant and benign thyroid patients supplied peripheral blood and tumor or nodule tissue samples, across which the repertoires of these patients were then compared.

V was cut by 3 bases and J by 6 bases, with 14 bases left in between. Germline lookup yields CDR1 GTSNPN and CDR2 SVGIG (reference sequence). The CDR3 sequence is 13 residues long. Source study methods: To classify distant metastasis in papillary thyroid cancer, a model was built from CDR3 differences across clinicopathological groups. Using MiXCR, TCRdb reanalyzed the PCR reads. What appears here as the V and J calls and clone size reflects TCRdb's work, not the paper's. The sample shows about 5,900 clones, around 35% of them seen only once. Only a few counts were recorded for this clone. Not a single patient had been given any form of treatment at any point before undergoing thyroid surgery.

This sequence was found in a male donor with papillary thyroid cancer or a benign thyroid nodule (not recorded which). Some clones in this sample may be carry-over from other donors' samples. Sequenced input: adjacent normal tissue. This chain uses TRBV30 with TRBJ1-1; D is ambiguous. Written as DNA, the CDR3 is TGTGCCTGGAGAGACGACCCTAACTCTGAAGCTTTCTTT. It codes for CAWRDDPNSEAFF.